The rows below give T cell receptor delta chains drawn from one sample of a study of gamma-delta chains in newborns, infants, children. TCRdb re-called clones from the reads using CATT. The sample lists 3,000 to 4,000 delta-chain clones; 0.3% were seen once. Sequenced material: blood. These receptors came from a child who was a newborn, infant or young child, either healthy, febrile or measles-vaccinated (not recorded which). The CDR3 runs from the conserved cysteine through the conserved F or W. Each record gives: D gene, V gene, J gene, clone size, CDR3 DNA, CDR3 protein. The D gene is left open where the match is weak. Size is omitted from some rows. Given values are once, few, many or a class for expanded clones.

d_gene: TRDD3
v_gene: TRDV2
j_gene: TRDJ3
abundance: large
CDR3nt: TGTGCCTGTGACAGTACTGGGGGATACTCCTGGGACACCCGACAGATGTTTTTC
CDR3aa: CACDSTGGYSWDTRQMFF

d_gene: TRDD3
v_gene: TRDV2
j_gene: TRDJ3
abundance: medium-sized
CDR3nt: TGTGCCTGTGACACCGTACTGGGGGTTTCTCACAGCTCCTGGGACACCCGACAGATGTTTTTC
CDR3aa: CACDTVLGVSHSSWDTRQMFF

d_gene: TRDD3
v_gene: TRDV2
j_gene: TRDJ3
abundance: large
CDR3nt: TGTGCCTGTGACACCTGGGGGATACAGGTCTCCTGGGACACCCGACAGATGTTTTTC
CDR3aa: CACDTWGIQVSWDTRQMFF

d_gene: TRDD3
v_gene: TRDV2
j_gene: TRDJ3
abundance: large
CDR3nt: TGTGCCTGTGACATACTGGGGGCTACCTCCTGGGACACCCGACAGATGTTTTTC
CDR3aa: CACDILGATSWDTRQMFF

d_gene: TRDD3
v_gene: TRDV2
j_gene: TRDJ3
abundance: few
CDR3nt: TGTGCCTGTGACACCCTCGATGTACTGGGGGATACTAAGGCCTCCCGGGACACCCGACAGATGTTTTTC
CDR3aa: CACDTLDVLGDTKASRDTRQMFF

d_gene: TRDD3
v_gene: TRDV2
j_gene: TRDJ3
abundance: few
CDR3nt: TGTGCCTGTGACACCCTTGGCGTACTGGGGGATACTAAGGCCTCCTGGGACACCCGACAGATGTTTTTC
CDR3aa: CACDTLGVLGDTKASWDTRQMFF

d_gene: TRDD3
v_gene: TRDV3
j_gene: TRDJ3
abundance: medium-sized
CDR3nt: TGTGCCCGTACTGGGGGATACTCCTGGGACACCCGACAGATGTTTTTC
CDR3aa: CARTGGYSWDTRQMFF

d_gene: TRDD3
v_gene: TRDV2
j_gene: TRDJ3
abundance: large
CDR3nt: TGTGCCTGTGACAAAGTACTGGGGGGGAGCTCCTGGGACACCCGACAGATGTTTTTC
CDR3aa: CACDKVLGGSSWDTRQMFF

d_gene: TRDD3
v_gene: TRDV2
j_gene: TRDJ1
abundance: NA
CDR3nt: TGTGCCTGTTACCTACTGGGGGATAAGCCCAATAAACTCATCTTT
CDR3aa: CACYLLGDKPNKLIF

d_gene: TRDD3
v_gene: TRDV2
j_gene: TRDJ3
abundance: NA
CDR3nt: TGTGCCTGTGACACCCTTGACGTACTGGGGGATGCTAAGGCCTCCTGGGACACCCGACAGATGTTTTTC
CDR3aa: CACDTLDVLGDAKASWDTRQMFF

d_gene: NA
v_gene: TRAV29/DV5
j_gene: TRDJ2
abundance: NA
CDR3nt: NA
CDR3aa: CSVLLCSSEGEGDAATAQLFF

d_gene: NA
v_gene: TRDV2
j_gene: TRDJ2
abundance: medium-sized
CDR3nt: TGTGCCTGTGACAAAAAATACTGGGAGATACGTTTGACAGCACAACTCTTCTTT
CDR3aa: CACDKKYWEIRLTAQLFF

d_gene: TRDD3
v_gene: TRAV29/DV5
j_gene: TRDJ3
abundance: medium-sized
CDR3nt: TGTGCAGCAAGCGAAGTTTGCTGGGGGAGCTCCTGGGACACCCGACAGATGTTTTTC
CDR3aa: CAASEVCWGSSWDTRQMFF

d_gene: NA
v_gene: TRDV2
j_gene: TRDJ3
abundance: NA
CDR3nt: TGTGCCTGTGACCCCATGGCGGGGGGCCTCATACCCTGGGACACCCGCCAGATGTTTTTC
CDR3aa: CACDPMAGGLIPWDTRQMFF

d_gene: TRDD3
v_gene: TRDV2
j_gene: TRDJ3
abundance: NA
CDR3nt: TGTGCCTGTGACTACTGGGGGATACGCCCCTCCTGGGACACCCGACAGATGTTTTTC
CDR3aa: CACDYWGIRPSWDTRQMFF

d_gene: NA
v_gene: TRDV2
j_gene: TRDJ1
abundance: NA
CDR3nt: TGTGCCTGTGACCGTACCGGCTCCGGGCGCACCGATAAACTCATCTTT
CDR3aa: CACDRTGSGRTDKLIF

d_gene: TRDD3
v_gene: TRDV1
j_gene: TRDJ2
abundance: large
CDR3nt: TGTGCTCTTGGGGAAGTGAAATTTCCTGGGGGATACGCGACAGCACAACTCTTCTTT
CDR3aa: CALGEVKFPGGYATAQLFF

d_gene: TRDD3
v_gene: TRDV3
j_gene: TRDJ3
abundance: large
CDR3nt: TGTGCCTCCCATACGCCTCGGGGGATAATCATCTGGGACACCCGACAGATGTTTTTC
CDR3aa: CASHTPRGIIIWDTRQMFF

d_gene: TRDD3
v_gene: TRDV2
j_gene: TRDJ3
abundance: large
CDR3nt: TGTGCCTGTGACAAGTACTGGGGGATACGCAGCTCCTGGGACACCCGACAGATGTTTTTC
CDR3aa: CACDKYWGIRSSWDTRQMFF

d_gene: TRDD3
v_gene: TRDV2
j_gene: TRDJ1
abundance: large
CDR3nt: TGTGCCTGTGACCCGCTGGGGGATACCGATAAACTCATCTTT
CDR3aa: CACDPLGDTDKLIF

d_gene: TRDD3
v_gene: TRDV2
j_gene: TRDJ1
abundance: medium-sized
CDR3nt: TGTGCCTGTGACCTACTGGGGGATACTAAACTCATCTTT
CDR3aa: CACDLLGDTKLIF

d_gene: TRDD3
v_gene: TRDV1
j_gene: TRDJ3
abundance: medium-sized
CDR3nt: TGTGCTCTTGGGGTCCTCCCCTTCTTCCAGAACTGGGGGTTAAGCTCCTGGGACACCCGACAGATGTTCTTC
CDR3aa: CALGVLPFFQNWGLSSWDTRQMFF

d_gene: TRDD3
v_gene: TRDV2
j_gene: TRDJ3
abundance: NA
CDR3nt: TGTGCCTGTGACGCTGAGTCTTTACTGGGGGAGAGCTCCTGGGACACTCGACAGATGTTTTTC
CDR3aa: CACDAESLLGESSWDTRQMFF

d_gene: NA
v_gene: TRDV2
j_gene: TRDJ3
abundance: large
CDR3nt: TGTGCCTGTGACACTTGGGGACCTAGCTCCTGGGACACCCGACAGATGTTTTTC
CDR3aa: CACDTWGPSSWDTRQMFF

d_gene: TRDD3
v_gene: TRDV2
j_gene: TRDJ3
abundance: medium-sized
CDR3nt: TGTGCCTGTGACACCGCCTGGGGGATAAGCTCCTGGGACACCCGGCAGATGTTTTTC
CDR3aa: CACDTAWGISSWDTRQMFF

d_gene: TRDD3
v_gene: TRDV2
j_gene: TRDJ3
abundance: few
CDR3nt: TGTGCCAGTGACACCCTTGACGTACTGGGGGATACTAAGGCCTCCTGGGACACCCGACAGATGTTTTTC
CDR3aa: CASDTLDVLGDTKASWDTRQMFF

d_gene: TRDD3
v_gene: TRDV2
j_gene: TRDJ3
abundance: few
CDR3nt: TGTGCCTGTGACAATATACTGGGGGATACGTCCCGGGACACCCGACAGATGTTTTTC
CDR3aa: CACDNILGDTSRDTRQMFF